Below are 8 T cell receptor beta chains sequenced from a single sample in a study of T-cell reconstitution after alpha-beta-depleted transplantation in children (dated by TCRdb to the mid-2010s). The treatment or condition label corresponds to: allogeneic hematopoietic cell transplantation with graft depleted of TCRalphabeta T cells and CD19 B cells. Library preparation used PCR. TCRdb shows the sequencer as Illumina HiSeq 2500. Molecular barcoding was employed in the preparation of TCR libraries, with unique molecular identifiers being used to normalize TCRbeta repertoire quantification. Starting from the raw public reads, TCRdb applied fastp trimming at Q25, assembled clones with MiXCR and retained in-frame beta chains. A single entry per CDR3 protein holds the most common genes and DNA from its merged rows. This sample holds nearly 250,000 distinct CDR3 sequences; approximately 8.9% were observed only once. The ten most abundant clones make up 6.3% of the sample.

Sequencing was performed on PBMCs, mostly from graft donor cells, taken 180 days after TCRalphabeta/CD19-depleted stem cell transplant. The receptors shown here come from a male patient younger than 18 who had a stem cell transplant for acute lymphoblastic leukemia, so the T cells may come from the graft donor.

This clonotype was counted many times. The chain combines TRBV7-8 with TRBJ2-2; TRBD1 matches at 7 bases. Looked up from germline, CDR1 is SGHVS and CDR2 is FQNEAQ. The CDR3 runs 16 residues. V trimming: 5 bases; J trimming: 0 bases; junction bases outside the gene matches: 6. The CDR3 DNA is TGTGCCAGCAGCCAGGGACAGCCGGCGAACACCGGGGAGCTGTTTTTT. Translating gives CASSQGQPANTGELFF.

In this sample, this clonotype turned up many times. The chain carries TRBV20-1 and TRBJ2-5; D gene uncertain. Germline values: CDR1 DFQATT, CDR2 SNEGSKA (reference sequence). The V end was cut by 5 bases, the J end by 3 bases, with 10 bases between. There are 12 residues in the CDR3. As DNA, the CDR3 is TGCAGTGCTGCACGAGCGAAAGAGACCCAGTACTTC. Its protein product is CSAARAKETQYF.

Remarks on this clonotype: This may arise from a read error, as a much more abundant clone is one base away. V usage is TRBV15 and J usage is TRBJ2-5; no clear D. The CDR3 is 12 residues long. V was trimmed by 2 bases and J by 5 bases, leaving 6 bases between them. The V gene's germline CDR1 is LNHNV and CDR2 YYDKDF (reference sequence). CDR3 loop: CATSRCVETQYF. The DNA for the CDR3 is TGTGCCACCAGCAGATGTGTGGAGACCCAGTACTTC.

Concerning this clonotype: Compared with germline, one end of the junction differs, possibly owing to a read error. The CDR3 DNA follows: TGTACCAGCAGTTCGTATGCCACTGCAGAAACCCTAGCCAAAAACATTCAGTACTTC. As protein: CTSSSYATAETLAKNIQYF. The chain combines TRBV12-3 or TRBV12-4 with TRBJ2-4; no definite D call. The CDR3 sequence is 19 residues long.

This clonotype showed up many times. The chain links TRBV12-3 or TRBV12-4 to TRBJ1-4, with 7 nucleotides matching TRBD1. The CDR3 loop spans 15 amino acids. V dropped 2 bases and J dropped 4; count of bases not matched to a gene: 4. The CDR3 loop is CASSLRGQGNEKLFF. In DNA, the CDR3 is TGTGCCAGCAGTTTAAGGGGGCAGGGTAATGAAAAACTGTTTTTT.

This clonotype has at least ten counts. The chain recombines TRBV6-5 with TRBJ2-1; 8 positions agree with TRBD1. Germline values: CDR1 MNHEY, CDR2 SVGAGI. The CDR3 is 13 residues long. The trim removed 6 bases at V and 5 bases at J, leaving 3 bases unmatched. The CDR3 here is CASRSGQDNEQFF. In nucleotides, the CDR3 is TGTGCCAGCAGATCGGGACAGGACAATGAGCAGTTCTTC.

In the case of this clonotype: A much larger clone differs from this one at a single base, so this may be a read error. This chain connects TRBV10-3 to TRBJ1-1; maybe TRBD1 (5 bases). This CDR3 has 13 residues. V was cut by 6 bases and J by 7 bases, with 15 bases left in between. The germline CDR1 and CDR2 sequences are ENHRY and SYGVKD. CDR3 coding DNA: TGTGCCATCAGAGTCTGGGGGAGCGATGAAGCTTTCTTT. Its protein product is CAIRVWGSDEAFF.

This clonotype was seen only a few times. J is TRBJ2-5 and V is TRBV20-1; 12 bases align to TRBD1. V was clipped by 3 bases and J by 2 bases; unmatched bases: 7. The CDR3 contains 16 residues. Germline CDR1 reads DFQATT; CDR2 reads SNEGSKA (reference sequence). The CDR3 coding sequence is TGCAGTGCTAGCCCCTGGGACAGGGGGCATCAAGAGACCCAGTACTTC. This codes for CSASPWDRGHQETQYF.